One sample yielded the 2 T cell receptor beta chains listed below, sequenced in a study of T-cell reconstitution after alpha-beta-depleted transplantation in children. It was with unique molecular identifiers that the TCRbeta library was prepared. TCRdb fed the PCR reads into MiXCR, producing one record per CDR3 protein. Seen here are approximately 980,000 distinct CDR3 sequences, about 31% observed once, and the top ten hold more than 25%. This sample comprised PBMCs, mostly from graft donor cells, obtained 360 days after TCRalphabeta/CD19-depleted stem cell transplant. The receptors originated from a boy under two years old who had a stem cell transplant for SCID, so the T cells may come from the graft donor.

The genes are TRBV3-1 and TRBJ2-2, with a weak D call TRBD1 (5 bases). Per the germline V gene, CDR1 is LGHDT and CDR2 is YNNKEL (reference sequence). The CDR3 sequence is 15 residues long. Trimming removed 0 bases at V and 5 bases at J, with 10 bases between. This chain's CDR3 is CASSQEFRGTGELFF. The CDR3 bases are TGTGCCAGCAGCCAAGAATTTAGGGGAACCGGGGAGCTGTTTTTT.

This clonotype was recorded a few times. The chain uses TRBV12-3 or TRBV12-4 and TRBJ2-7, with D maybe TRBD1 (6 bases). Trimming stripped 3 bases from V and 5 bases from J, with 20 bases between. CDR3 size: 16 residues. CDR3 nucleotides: TGTGCCAGCAGTTTGGCCCTGCTAGGGGGTACCCACGAGCAGTACTTC. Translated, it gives CASSLALLGGTHEQYF.